The 31 T cell receptor beta chains presented below share a single source sample, sequenced in a study of T cells in Graves' hyperthyroidism and ophthalmopathy. Amplified regions were TCR beta CDR3 sequences from RNA transcripts. HTBI primers were used for first-round RT-PCR of the TCR CDR3. TCRdb reprocessed the multiplex PCR reads with MiXCR, giving one entry per CDR3 protein. The sample has 450,000 to 550,000 distinct CDR3 sequences, less than 25% seen once. The sample comprised blood. Every receptor here comes from a woman younger than 45 with Graves' ophthalmopathy.

Many counts were recorded for this clonotype. The V call is TRBV12-3 or TRBV12-4, the J call TRBJ2-5; TRBD1 or TRBD2 may be the D gene (6 bases each). Trimming cost V 3 bases and J 5 bases, with 16 bases left between them. This CDR3 region has 15 residues. This chain's CDR3 is CASSFTTGGGETQYF. Here the CDR3 DNA reads TGTGCCAGCAGTTTTACTACCGGGGGCGGGGAGACCCAGTACTTC.

This clonotype was seen repeatedly, ten times or more. The chain couples TRBV10-3 to TRBJ1-1; 11 bases fit TRBD1. CDR1 and CDR2 from the germline V gene are ENHRY and SYGVKD. J gave up 1 base and V 3 bases, and 7 bases lay outside the gene matches. The CDR3 is 17 amino acids. CDR3 sequence (DNA): TGTGCCATCAGTGATCCTAGGGACAGGGGGGCGAACACTGAAGCTTTCTTT. This encodes CAISDPRDRGANTEAFF.

This clonotype came up many times. The chain carries TRBV7-3 and TRBJ2-5; tentatively, D is TRBD1 (6 bases). Per the germline V gene, CDR1 is SGHTA and CDR2 is FQGTGA. CDR3 length equals 15 residues. V was pared by 5 bases and J by 0 bases, with 13 bases between. The CDR3 region is CASSPRGGYQETQYF. CDR3 sequence (DNA): TGTGCCAGCAGCCCAAGAGGGGGTTACCAAGAGACCCAGTACTTC.

This clonotype was observed at least ten times. This chain uses TRBV10-1 with TRBJ1-2; D is ambiguous. The V gene lost 6 bases and the J gene lost 6 bases, with 17 bases spanning the gap. The CDR3 spans 14 residues. Germline V gene sequence: CDR1 WNHNN, CDR2 SYGVQD (reference sequence). CDR3 DNA sequence: TGCGCCAGCAGAGACCCCCTCCTCGGAGATGGCTACACCTTC. Protein sequence: CASRDPLLGDGYTF.

The chain couples TRBV19 to TRBJ2-5; TRBD2 matches 12 bases. Germline loops: CDR1 LNHDA, CDR2 SQIVND (reference sequence). V gave up 4 bases and J gave up 9 bases; unmatched junction bases: 3. This CDR3 has 13 residues. Here the CDR3 reads CASSTGTSGSQYF. The CDR3 nucleotides read TGTGCCAGTAGTACCGGGACTAGCGGGTCCCAGTACTTC.

The chain joins TRBV6-5 to TRBJ2-3, with 9 nucleotides matching TRBD2. After removal of 0 bases from V and 6 bases from J, the junction contained 4 bases not matched to a gene. Germline V gene data show CDR1 as MNHEY and CDR2 as SVGAGI. This CDR3 has 15 residues. CDR3 nucleotides: TGTGCCAGCAGTTACTCCTCTAGCGGGGATGATACGCAGTATTTT. Its protein is CASSYSSSGDDTQYF.

The chain combines TRBV15 with TRBJ2-7; 11 bases agree with TRBD2. The CDR3 has 15 residues. Germline lookup yields CDR1 LNHNV and CDR2 YYDKDF (reference sequence). J was trimmed by 3 bases and V by 1 base; bases with no gene match: 2. The CDR3 bases are TGTGCCACCAGCAGAGCGGGGACTAGCGGCTACGAGCAGTACTTC. It encodes CATSRAGTSGYEQYF.

This clonotype was observed many times. This chain links TRBV4-3 with TRBJ2-7; 10 bases match TRBD1. This CDR3 is 15 amino acids long. CDR1 and CDR2 (germline): LGHNA, YSLEER. J lost 3 bases, V lost 1 base, and 3 bases had no gene match. CDR3 nucleotides: TGCGCCAGCAGCCAAGGGGGGACAGGGGTCTACGAGCAGTACTTC. This codes for CASSQGGTGVYEQYF.

There are many counts of this clonotype. The chain links TRBV13 to TRBJ2-7; 9 positions agree with TRBD2. The trim removed 5 bases at V and 0 bases at J, leaving 2 bases unmatched. Germline CDR1 PRHDT, CDR2 FYEKMQ (reference sequence). This CDR3 comprises 14 residues. For the CDR3, the DNA is TGTGCCAGCAGCCTAGCGGGGCACTCCTACGAGCAGTACTTC. This sequence encodes CASSLAGHSYEQYF.

The V gene is TRBV27, the J gene TRBJ2-7; D unresolved. Deletions cut 4 bases from V and 0 bases from J, with 10 bases between. The CDR3 spans 14 residues. CDR1 is MNHEY, CDR2 SMNVEV, per germline (reference sequence). CDR3 DNA: TGTGCCAGCAGTTCCCGAGGATACTCCTACGAGCAGTACTTC. Translation: CASSSRGYSYEQYF.

The table lists this clonotype with many counts. J is TRBJ1-1 and V is TRBV6-1; possibly TRBD1 for D (5 bases). The CDR3 extends over 12 amino acids. Germline V gives CDR1 MNHNS, CDR2 SASEGT. The germline V and J ends were trimmed by 6 bases and 11 bases, with 16 bases remaining between them. The CDR3 bases are TGTGCCAGCAGGAGCCGGGGGTGGGAGGCTTTCTTT. Its protein is CASRSRGWEAFF.

This clonotype was seen a handful of times. The chain uses TRBV4-3 and TRBJ2-6, with D hard to call. The length of the CDR3 is 16 residues. Germline loops: CDR1 LGHNA, CDR2 YSLEER. V lost 3 bases, J lost 4 bases, and 13 bases lay in between. The CDR3 spells CASSHRTIKGANVLTF. CDR3 DNA: TGCGCCAGCAGCCATCGCACGATCAAAGGGGCCAACGTCCTGACTTTC.

The table lists this clonotype with many counts. The rearrangement joins TRBV20-1 to TRBJ1-5; a weak D match, TRBD1 (6 bases). Germline CDR1 reads DFQATT; CDR2 reads SNEGSKA (reference sequence). The ends were cut back, 0 bases at V and 3 bases at J, with 15 bases in the middle. The CDR3 spans 16 residues. The chain's CDR3 is CSARDGGVGANQPQHF. CDR3 DNA: TGCAGTGCTAGAGATGGAGGTGTGGGGGCCAATCAGCCCCAGCATTTT.

This clonotype was seen just once. This CDR3 fails to terminate in the conserved phenylalanine or tryptophan, so it likely reflects a read error. The chain has TRBV11-1 and TRBJ2-6; D is perhaps TRBD2 (6 bases). The CDR3 length is 16 residues. V was cut by 1 base and J by 0 bases, with 7 bases left in between. Germline lookup yields CDR1 SGHAT and CDR2 FQDESV (reference sequence). The CDR3 DNA is TGTGCCAGCAGCTTAGTCGGGGGCTCTGGGGCCAACGTCCTGACTCTC. Residues: CASSLVGGSGANVLTL.

This clonotype was recorded at least ten times. J is TRBJ1-1 and V is TRBV20-1; 10 positions match TRBD1. The CDR3 loop spans 14 amino acids. Germline V gives CDR1 DFQATT, CDR2 SNEGSKA (reference sequence). V shed 4 bases and J 5 bases; nucleotides not matched to a gene: 7. The CDR3, as DNA: TGCAGTGCTAAACCGGGACAGGGGTGGACTGAAGCTTTCTTT. Translated: CSAKPGQGWTEAFF.

This clonotype was recorded at least ten times. Just one base apart from a much larger clone, this may be a read error. CDR3 nucleotides: TGTGCCGGCAGTTTGTCGGGCAGCACTATGTATGGCTACACCTTC. Amino acids: CAGSLSGSTMYGYTF. V is TRBV27 and J is TRBJ1-2; D unresolved. The CDR3 length is 15 residues. Germline CDR1 is MNHEY and CDR2 is SMNVEV (reference sequence).

This chain links TRBV28 with TRBJ2-7, with 8 positions matching TRBD1. The CDR3 runs 13 residues. The trim removed 3 bases at V and 6 bases at J, leaving 4 bases unmatched. CDR1 is MDHEN and CDR2 is SYDVKM in the germline V gene. The CDR3 nucleotides read TGTGCCAGCAGTTTGGGACAGGTCCGCGAGCAGTACTTC. It yields the protein CASSLGQVREQYF. Combining the CDR3 with reference TRBV28 and TRBJ2-7 gives the whole variable domain DVKVTQSSRYLVKRTGEKVFLECVQDMDHENMFWYRQDPGLGLRLIYFSYDVKMKEKGDIPEGYSVSREKKERFSLILESASTNQTSMYLCASSLGQVREQYFGPGTRLTVT.

This clonotype was counted many times. This chain joins TRBV15 and TRBJ2-4, with D unclear. There are 15 residues in the CDR3. Germline CDR1 is LNHNV and CDR2 is YYDKDF (reference sequence). With 0 bases removed from V and 8 bases from J, the gap between germline ends came to 14 bases. CDR3 in DNA: TGTGCCACCAGCAGAGATCACCGCGGTGTGGACATTCAGTACTTC. The encoded protein is CATSRDHRGVDIQYF.

This clonotype has a count of ten or more. V and J are TRBV14 and TRBJ2-2; D remains ambiguous. The germline V and J ends were trimmed by 8 bases and 5 bases, with 9 bases remaining between them. The germline CDR1 and CDR2 sequences are SGHDN and FVKESK. CDR3 length: 12 residues. As DNA, the CDR3 is TGTGCCAGCGCAGGTGGAACCGGGGAGCTGTTTTTT. Encoded protein: CASAGGTGELFF.

V and J are TRBV6-5 and TRBJ2-7; 7 bases agree with TRBD1. The CDR3 has 14 residues. Germline trimming cut 5 bases from V and 3 bases from J; bases unmatched to any gene: 7. The V gene's germline CDR1 is MNHEY and CDR2 SVGAGI. CDR3 nucleotides: TGTGCCAGCAGTACCTCGACAGGGTTCTACGAGCAGTACTTC. This translates into CASSTSTGFYEQYF.

This clonotype was recorded at least ten times. V is TRBV11-2 and J is TRBJ2-7; D remains unclear. The CDR3 is 14 amino acids. The V gene's germline CDR1 is SGHAT and CDR2 FQNNGV. Trimming cost V 4 bases and J 3 bases, with 13 bases left between them. The CDR3 loop is CASSYHVGNYEQYF. The DNA of the CDR3 is TGTGCCAGCAGCTACCACGTGGGGAACTACGAGCAGTACTTC.

The chain employs TRBV2 and TRBJ1-1; possible D gene TRBD1, 5 bases. The CDR3 has 13 amino acids. Germline-derived CDR1 and CDR2 are SNHLY and FYNNEI. V was shortened by 7 bases and J by 1 base, with 10 bases between the two germline ends. CDR3 nucleotides: TGTGCCAGCACCAGGGACCAGAACACTGAAGCTTTCTTT. Translated, it gives CASTRDQNTEAFF.

Of note for this clonotype: One end of the junction does not line up with germline, which may come from a read error. The chain recombines TRBV9 with TRBJ1-1; D uncertain. Looked up from germline, CDR1 is SGDLS and CDR2 is YYNGEE. This CDR3 region has 15 residues. CDR3 sequence: CASSPPRIGNTDAFF. In nucleotides, the CDR3 is TGTGCCAGCAGCCCCCCACGGATAGGGAACACTGATGCTTTCTTT.

V is TRBV11-1 and J is TRBJ2-6; D is uncertain. With 0 bases removed from V and 0 bases from J, the gap between germline ends came to 9 bases. Germline CDR1 reads SGHAT; CDR2 reads FQDESV (reference sequence). The CDR3 runs to 17 residues. The CDR3 reads CASSLAGASSGANVLTF. The CDR3 DNA follows: TGTGCCAGCAGCTTAGCAGGTGCGAGCTCTGGGGCCAACGTCCTGACTTTC.

The chain carries TRBV10-3 and TRBJ2-7, with a tentative D call TRBD1 (5 bases). Germline CDR1 is ENHRY and CDR2 is SYGVKD. The V and J ends lost 4 bases and 0 bases respectively, with 13 bases between them. CDR3 length: 15 amino acids. CDR3 in amino acids: CAISAVGLYSYEQYF. The CDR3 coding sequence is TGTGCCATCAGTGCGGTGGGGCTGTACTCCTACGAGCAGTACTTC.

Remarks on this clonotype: This clone may be a read error of a much larger clone one base away. The chain joins TRBV9 to TRBJ1-2, with a possible D match to TRBD1 (5 bases). The CDR3 contains 13 residues. Germline V lookup: CDR1 SGDLS, CDR2 YYNGEE. Between the trimmed V and J ends, which lost 0 bases and 4 bases, there was a span of 7 bases. The CDR3 bases are TGTGCCAGCAGCGTAGATGACAGCTATGGCTACACCTTC. Its translation is CASSVDDSYGYTF.

This clonotype was counted ten times or more. The gene calls are TRBV7-9 and TRBJ2-2; D is undetermined. This CDR3 comprises 14 residues. Trimming left V 1 base short and J 6 bases short, with 9 bases between. CDR1 and CDR2 from the germline V gene are SEHNR and FQNEAQ (reference sequence). The CDR3 sequence: CASSLEAQAGELFF. CDR3 nucleotides: TGTGCCAGCAGCTTAGAAGCCCAGGCCGGGGAGCTGTTTTTT.

Details on this clonotype: Sequence at one end of the junction differs from germline and may be a read error. The gene calls are TRBV7-2 and TRBJ1-2; D ambiguous. CDR3 length: 13 residues. Looked up from germline, CDR1 is SGHTA and CDR2 is FQGNSA. The CDR3 nucleotides read TGTGCCAGCAGCACAATAACATTAGATGGGTACACCTTC. This translates into CASSTITLDGYTF. The full variable domain, its missing parts supplied by reference TRBV7-2 and TRBJ1-2, is GAGVSQSPSNKVTEKGKDVELRCDPISGHTALYWYRQSLGQGLEFLIYFQGNSAPDKSGLPSDRFSAERTGGSVSTLTIQRTQQEDSAVYLCASSTITLDGYTFGSGTRLTVV.

There are many counts of this clonotype. The V call is TRBV9, the J call TRBJ1-5; 9 bases align to TRBD1. Unmatched junction bases numbered 2, after V lost 3 bases and J lost 4 bases. There are 14 residues in the CDR3. CDR1 is SGDLS, CDR2 YYNGEE, per germline. The CDR3: CASSATGGNQPQHF. The CDR3 nucleotides are TGTGCCAGCAGCGCGACAGGGGGAAATCAGCCCCAGCATTTT.

There are a few counts of this clonotype. The conserved phenylalanine or tryptophan normally closing the CDR3 is absent here, so this likely arose from a read error. V and J are TRBV6-1 and TRBJ1-1; 9 positions match TRBD1. V dropped 4 bases and J dropped 4; count of bases not matched to a gene: 7. Germline V gene data show CDR1 as MNHNS and CDR2 as SASEGT. The CDR3 has 15 residues. CDR3 DNA sequence: TGTGCCAGCAGTGCCACGGACAGGGGCAGCACTGAAGCTTTCCTT. Protein sequence: CASSATDRGSTEAFL.

The chain carries TRBV27 and TRBJ2-2; TRBD1 aligns across 9 bases. V dropped 5 bases and J dropped 5; count of bases not matched to a gene: 12. The V gene's germline CDR1 is MNHEY and CDR2 SMNVEV (reference sequence). CDR3 length equals 17 residues. The CDR3 loop reads CASSRVSGTGLTGELFF. CDR3 in DNA: TGTGCCAGCAGTAGGGTCTCCGGGACAGGGTTGACCGGGGAGCTGTTTTTT.